This T cell receptor (beta chain) was recorded in a study of beta chain features in type 1 diabetes. General study points: A closer apparent resemblance between naive, central memory and Treg TCRB repertoires was seen in patients than in healthy donors.

In this sample, this clone turned up a few times. The antigen remains unidentified. Isolated RNA was reverse transcribed in full, so expressed TCRB transcripts were sequenced. Naive, central memory and regulatory T cell samples yielded around 3.9 million reads on average. Repertoires were generated with immunoSEQ multiplex PCR, while TCRdb's copy carries only in-frame clones and drops some. Altogether 200,000 to 250,000 clones are present, approximately 11% being singletons, with the ten largest covering 1% to 1.5%. Blood was drawn once from each donor into heparinised tubes. The draws averaged roughly 120 mL. Sample: central memory CD4+ T cells from blood. This TCR derives from a young man in good health.

Here the CDR3 reads CASNLAGVSGAKNIQYF. CDR3 DNA sequence: TGTGCCAGTAATCTAGCGGGAGTCAGCGGGGCCAAAAACATTCAGTACTTC. V usage is TRBV19 and J usage is TRBJ2-4, with 10 bases matching TRBD2. The V gene end was trimmed by 7 bases and the J gene end by 1 base; junction bases not matched to a gene: 10. CDR1 LNHDA and CDR2 SQIVND come from the germline V gene (reference sequence). The CDR3 runs 17 residues.